This is a list of T cell receptor beta chains from one sample in a study of blood T cells in healthy people across ages. TCRdb reanalysed the 5' RACE reads using MiXCR and keeps one entry per CDR3 protein. The data show 600,000 to 850,000 distinct CDR3 sequences, with roughly two fifths seen just once and more than 20% held by the top ten. Sequences were obtained from blood. These TCRs come from a woman aged 55-75 years in good health. Each CDR3 is given with its conserved first and last residue. D genes are given only for firm matches. A clone size is listed for some rows: how often the clone was seen (once, few, many), or a class if it is expanded.

cdr3_length,clone_size,v_call,j_call,d_call,cdr3_nt,cdr3_aa
14,-,TRBV27,TRBJ1-1,-,TGTGCCAGCAGTTTGTCAGGGACGAACACTGAAGCTTTCTTT,CASSLSGTNTEAFF
15,-,TRBV18,TRBJ1-6,-,TGTGCCAGCTCACCTGACGAACCACGGAATTCACCCCTCCACTTT,CASSPDEPRNSPLHF
16,-,TRBV20-1,TRBJ2-7,TRBD2,TGCAGTGCTTCCGGACTAGCGGGGGCGGGACGATACGAGCAGTACTTC,CSASGLAGAGRYEQYF
12,-,TRBV7-2,TRBJ2-1,-,TGTGCCAGCAGCTCCAGCGGATCTGAGCAGTTCTTC,CASSSSGSEQFF
16,-,TRBV6-4,TRBJ2-1,TRBD2,TGTGCCAGCAGCCGAACGACTAGCGGGAGCTGGAATGAGCAGTTCTTC,CASSRTTSGSWNEQFF
14,-,TRBV7-4,TRBJ2-1,-,TGTGCCAGCAGCTTAGAGGGACGGCAATCAGTGCAGTTCTTC,CASSLEGRQSVQFF
13,-,TRBV21-1,TRBJ2-5,-,TGTGCCAGCAGCAACCGCAGGGAAGAGACCCAGTACTTC,CASSNRREETQYF
14,-,TRBV5-1,TRBJ1-5,-,TGCGCCAGCAGCAAGGGGGATAGCAATCAGCCCCAGCATTTT,CASSKGDSNQPQHF
16,-,TRBV6-4,TRBJ2-3,TRBD2,TGTGCCAGCAGTGACTCGACTAGCGGGGGTGTGGATACGCAGTATTTT,CASSDSTSGGVDTQYF
16,-,TRBV7-2,TRBJ2-5,-,TGTGCCAGCAGCCCCCGGGTCAGGGCGACCCAAGAGACCCAGTACTTC,CASSPRVRATQETQYF
16,few,TRBV20-1,TRBJ2-1,-,TGCAGTGCTAGAGATGGGGCCAGGGGCTCCTACAATGAGCAGTTCTTC,CSARDGARGSYNEQFF
13,few,TRBV10-3,TRBJ2-7,-,TGTGCCATCAGTGACAGGGCCCTCTACGAGCAGTACTTC,CAISDRALYEQYF
15,-,TRBV6-5,TRBJ1-5,-,TGTGCCAGCAGTCGGGACTCCGACTTAAATCAGCCCCAGCATTTT,CASSRDSDLNQPQHF
14,few,TRBV5-1,TRBJ2-7,-,TGCGCCAGCAGCTTGGTCTCGCCGGGCAACGAGCAGTACTTC,CASSLVSPGNEQYF